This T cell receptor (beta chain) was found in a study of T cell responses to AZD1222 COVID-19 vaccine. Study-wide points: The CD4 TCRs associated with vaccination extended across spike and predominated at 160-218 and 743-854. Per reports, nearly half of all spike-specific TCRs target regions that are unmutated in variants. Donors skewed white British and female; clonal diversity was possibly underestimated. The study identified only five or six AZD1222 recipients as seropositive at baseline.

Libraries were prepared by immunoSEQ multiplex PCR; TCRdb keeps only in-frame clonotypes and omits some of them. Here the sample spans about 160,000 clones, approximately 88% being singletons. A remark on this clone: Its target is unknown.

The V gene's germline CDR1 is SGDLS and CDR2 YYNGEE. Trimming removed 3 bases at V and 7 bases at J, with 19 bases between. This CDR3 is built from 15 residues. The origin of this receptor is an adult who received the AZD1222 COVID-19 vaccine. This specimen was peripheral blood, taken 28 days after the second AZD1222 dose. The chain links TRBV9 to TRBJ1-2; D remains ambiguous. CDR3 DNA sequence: TGTGCCAGCAGCGGGGGTGGGCGAGCCCCCCCTGGCTACACCTTC. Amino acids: CASSGGGRAPPGYTF.